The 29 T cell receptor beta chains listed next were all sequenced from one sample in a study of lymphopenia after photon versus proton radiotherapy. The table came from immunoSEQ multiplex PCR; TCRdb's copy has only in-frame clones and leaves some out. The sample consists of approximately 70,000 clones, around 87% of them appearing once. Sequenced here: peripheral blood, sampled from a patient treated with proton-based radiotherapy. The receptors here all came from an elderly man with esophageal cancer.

The CDR3 DNA is TGCAGCGTTGCGGTGTTGGGGCGGGAGGACACCGGGGAGCTGTTTTTT. Translated, it gives CSVAVLGREDTGELFF. This chain connects TRBV29-1 to TRBJ2-2; TRBD2 matches 8 bases. V dropped 4 bases and J dropped 3; count of bases not matched to a gene: 10. Germline V CDR1 and CDR2: SQVTM, ANQGSEA. The CDR3 is 16 amino acids.

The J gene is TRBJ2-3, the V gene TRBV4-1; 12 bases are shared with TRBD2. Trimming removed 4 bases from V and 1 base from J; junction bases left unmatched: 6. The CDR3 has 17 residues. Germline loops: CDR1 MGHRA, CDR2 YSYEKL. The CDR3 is CASSPRTSGIGTDTQYF. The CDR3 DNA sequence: TGCGCCAGCAGCCCCCGGACTAGCGGGATCGGCACAGATACGCAGTATTTT.

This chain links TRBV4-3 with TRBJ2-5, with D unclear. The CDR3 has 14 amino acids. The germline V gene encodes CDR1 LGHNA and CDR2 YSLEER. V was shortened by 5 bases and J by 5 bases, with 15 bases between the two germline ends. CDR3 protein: CASSSTTGMETQYF. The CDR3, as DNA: TGCGCCAGCAGCTCAACGACTGGAATGGAGACCCAGTACTTC.

The CDR3 loop reads CASNTGERQYF. In nucleotides, the CDR3 is TGTGCCAGCAACACAGGGGAGCGGCAGTATTTT. This chain links TRBV11-2 with TRBJ2-3; TRBD1 agrees at 7 bases. The CDR3 runs to 11 residues. V trimming: 7 bases; J trimming: 11 bases; junction bases outside the gene matches: 6. The germline CDR1 and CDR2 sequences are SGHAT and FQNNGV.

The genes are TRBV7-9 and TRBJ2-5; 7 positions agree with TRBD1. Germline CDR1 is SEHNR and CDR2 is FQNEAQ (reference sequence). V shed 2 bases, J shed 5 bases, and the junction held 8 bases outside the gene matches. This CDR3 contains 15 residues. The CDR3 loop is CASSLNRGGSETQYF. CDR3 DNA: TGTGCCAGCAGCTTAAACAGGGGCGGTTCGGAGACCCAGTACTTC.

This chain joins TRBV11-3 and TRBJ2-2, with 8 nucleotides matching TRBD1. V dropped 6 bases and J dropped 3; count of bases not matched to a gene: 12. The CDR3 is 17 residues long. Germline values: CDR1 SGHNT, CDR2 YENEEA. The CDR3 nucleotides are TGTGCCAGCAGGCAGCCCTTGGGACAGGTCGACACCGGGGAGCTGTTTTTT. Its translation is CASRQPLGQVDTGELFF.

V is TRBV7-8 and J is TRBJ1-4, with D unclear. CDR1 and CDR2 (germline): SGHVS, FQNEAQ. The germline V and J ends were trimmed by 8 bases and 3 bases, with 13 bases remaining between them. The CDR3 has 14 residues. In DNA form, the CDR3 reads TGTGCCAGCCCTCCCGAGGGCGCTAATGAAAAACTGTTTTTT. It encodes CASPPEGANEKLFF.

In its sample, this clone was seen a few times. For the CDR3, the DNA is TGTGCCAGCAGCGCCGGGACACTGGATCAGCCCCAGCATTTT. Encoded protein: CASSAGTLDQPQHF. This chain links TRBV5-5 with TRBJ1-5, with D perhaps matching TRBD1 (6 bases). Germline-derived CDR1 and CDR2 are SGHKS and YYEKEE (reference sequence). Trimming left V 4 bases short and J 5 bases short, with 13 bases between. This CDR3 comprises 14 residues.

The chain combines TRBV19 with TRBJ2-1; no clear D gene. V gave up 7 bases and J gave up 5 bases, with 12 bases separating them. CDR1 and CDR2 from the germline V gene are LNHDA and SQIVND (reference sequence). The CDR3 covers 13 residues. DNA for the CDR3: TGTGCCAGTATGGGTCAGACGAACAATGAGCAGTTCTTC. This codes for CASMGQTNNEQFF.

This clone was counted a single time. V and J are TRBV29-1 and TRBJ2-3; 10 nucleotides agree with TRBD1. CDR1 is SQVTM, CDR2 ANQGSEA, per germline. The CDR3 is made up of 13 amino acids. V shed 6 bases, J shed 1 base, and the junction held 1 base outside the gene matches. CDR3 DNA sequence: TGCAGCGTGGACAGGGGGGGCACAGATACGCAGTATTTT. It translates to CSVDRGGTDTQYF.

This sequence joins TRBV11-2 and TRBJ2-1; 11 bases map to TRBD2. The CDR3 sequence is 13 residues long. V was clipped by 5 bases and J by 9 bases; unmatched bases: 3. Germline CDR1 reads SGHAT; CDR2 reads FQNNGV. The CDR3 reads CASSLGTSGEQFF. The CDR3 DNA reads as TGTGCCAGCAGCCTCGGGACTAGCGGTGAGCAGTTCTTC.

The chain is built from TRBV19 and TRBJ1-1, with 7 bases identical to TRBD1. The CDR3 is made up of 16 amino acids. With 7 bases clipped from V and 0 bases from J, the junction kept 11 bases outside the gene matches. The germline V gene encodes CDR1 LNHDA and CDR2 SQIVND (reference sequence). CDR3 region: CASTVYGTALNTEAFF. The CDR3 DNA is TGTGCCAGTACCGTCTATGGGACAGCCTTGAACACTGAAGCTTTCTTT.

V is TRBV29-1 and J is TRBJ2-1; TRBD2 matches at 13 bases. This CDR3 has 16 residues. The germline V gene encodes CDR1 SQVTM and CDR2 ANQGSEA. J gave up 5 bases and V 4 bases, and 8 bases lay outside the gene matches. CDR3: CSVGPRLAGGHNEQFF. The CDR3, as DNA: TGCAGCGTTGGCCCCCGACTAGCGGGGGGTCACAATGAGCAGTTCTTC.

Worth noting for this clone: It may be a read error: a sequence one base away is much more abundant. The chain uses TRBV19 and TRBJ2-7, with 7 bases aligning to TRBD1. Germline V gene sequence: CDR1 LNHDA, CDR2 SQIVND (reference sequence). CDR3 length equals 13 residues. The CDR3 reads CVSSTYRGREQYF. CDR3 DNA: TGTGTCAGTAGTACCTACAGGGGCCGAGAGCAGTACTTC. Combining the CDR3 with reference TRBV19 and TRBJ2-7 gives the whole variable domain DGGITQSPKYLFRKEGQNVTLSCEQNLNHDAMYWYRQDPGQGLRLIYYSQIVNDFQKGDIAEGYSVSREKKESFPLTVTSAQKNPTAFYLCVSSTYRGREQYFGPGTRLTVT.

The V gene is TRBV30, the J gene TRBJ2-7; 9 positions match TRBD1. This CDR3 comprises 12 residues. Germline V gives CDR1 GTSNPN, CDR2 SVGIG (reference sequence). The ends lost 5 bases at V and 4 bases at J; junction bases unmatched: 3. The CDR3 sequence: CAWGDREYEQYF. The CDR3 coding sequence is TGTGCCTGGGGGGACAGGGAGTACGAGCAGTACTTC.

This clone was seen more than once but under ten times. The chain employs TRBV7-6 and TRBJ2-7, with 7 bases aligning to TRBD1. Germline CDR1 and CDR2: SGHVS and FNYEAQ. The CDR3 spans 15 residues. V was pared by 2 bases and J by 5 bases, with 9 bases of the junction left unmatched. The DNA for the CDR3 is TGTGCCAGCAGCTTATATCGGCAGGGGGACAACGAGCAGTACTTC. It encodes CASSLYRQGDNEQYF.

For the CDR3, the DNA is TGTGCCTGGAATAGTGGGACAGGGTCTTTCGAGCAGTACTTC. The encoded protein is CAWNSGTGSFEQYF. V and J are TRBV30 and TRBJ2-7; TRBD1 aligns across 9 bases. Germline assignment: CDR1 GTSNPN and CDR2 SVGIG (reference sequence). CDR3 length equals 14 residues. V gave up 4 bases and J gave up 6 bases; unmatched junction bases: 10.

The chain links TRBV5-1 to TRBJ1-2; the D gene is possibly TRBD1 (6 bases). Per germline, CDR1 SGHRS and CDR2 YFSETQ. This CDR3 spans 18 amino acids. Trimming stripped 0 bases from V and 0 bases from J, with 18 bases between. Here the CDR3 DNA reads TGCGCCAGCAGCTTGGCGGGGGACAAGCGAGACTCTAACTATGGCTACACCTTC. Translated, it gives CASSLAGDKRDSNYGYTF.

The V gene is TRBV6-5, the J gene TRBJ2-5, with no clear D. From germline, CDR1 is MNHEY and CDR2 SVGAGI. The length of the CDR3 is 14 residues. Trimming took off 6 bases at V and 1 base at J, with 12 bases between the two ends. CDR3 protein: CASSPSWGQETQYF. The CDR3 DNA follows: TGTGCCAGCAGCCCCTCCTGGGGCCAAGAGACCCAGTACTTC.

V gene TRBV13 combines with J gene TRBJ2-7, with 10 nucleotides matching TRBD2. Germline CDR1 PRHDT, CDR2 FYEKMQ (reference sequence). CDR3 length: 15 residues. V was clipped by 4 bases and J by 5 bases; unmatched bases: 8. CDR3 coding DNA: TGTGCCAGCAGCTATACCGGGACTAGCGTTGACGAGCAGTACTTC. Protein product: CASSYTGTSVDEQYF.

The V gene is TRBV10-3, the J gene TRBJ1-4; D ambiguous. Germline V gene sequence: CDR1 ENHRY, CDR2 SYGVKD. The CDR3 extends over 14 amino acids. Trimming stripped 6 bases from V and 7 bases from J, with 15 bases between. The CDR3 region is CAIRAGPSGEKLFF. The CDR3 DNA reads TGTGCCATCAGGGCGGGTCCCAGCGGTGAAAAACTGTTTTTT.

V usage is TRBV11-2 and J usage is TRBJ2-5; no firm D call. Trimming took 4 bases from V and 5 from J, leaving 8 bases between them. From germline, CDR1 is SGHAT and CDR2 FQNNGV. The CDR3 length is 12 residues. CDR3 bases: TGTGCCAGCAGCTCCAGTCGGGAGACCCAGTACTTC. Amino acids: CASSSSRETQYF.

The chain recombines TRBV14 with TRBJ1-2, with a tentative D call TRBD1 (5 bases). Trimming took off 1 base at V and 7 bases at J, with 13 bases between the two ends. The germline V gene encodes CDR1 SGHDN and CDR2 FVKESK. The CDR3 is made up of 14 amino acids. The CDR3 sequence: CASSQAGGPGGYTF. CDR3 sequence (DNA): TGTGCCAGCAGCCAAGCGGGGGGTCCTGGTGGCTACACCTTC.

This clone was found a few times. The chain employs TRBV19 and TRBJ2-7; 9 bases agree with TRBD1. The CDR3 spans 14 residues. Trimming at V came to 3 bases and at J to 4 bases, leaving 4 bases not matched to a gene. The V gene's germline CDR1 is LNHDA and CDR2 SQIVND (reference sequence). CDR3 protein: CASSMTGGIYEQYF. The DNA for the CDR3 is TGTGCCAGTAGTATGACAGGGGGGATTTACGAGCAGTACTTC.

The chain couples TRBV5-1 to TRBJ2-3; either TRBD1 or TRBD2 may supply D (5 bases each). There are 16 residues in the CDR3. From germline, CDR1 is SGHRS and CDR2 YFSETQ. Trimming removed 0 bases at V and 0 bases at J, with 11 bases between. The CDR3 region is CASSLDGASSTDTQYF. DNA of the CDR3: TGCGCCAGCAGCTTGGACGGGGCTTCTAGCACAGATACGCAGTATTTT.

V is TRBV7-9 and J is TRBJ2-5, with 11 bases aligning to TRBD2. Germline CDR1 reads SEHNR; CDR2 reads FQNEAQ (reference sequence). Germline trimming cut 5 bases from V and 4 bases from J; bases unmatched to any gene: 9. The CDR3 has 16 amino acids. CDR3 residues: CASSDTSGGIRETQYF. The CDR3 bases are TGTGCCAGCAGCGACACTAGCGGGGGCATCCGAGAGACCCAGTACTTC.

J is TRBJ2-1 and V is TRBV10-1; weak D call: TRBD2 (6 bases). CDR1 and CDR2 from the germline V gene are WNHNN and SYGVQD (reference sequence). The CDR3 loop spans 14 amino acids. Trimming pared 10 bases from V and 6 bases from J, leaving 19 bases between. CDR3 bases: TGCGCCACCTCCCGAGGGGACTCCCTCAATGAGCAGTTCTTC. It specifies CATSRGDSLNEQFF.

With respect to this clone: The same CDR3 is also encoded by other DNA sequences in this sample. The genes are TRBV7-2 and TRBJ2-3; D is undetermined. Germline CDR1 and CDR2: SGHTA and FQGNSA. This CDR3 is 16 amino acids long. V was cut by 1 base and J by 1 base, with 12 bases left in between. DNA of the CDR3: TGTGCCAGCAGCTTAGAGGGCCGTGGGGGCACAGATACGCAGTATTTT. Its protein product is CASSLEGRGGTDTQYF.

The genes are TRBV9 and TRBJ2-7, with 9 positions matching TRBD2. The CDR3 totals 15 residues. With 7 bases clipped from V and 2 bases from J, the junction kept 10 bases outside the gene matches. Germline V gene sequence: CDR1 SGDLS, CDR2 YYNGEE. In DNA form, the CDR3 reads TGTGCCAGCGGACCTTCCGGCGGGAGGGCCTACGAGCAGTACTTC. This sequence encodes CASGPSGGRAYEQYF.